A selection of T cell receptor beta chains follows, all from one sample in a study of tumor-infiltrating lymphocytes in primary liver carcinoma. Each CDR3 protein is one row after TCRdb ran MiXCR on the multiplex PCR reads. The sample gives about 180,000 distinct CDR3 sequences, 60% of which show up once; about 70% is in the top ten. The sequenced sample consisted of peripheral blood. The receptors were gathered from a man aged 35-49 years with primary liver carcinoma and hepatitis B virus infection. The CDR3 runs from the conserved cysteine through the conserved F or W. D genes are given only for firm matches. Clone size is stated in some rows and not others, as once, few, many or a class when expanded.

d_call j_call clone_size v_call cdr3_aa cdr3_nt
TRBD2 TRBJ2-2 . TRBV6-6 CASSRNPREVNTGELFF TGTGCCAGTAGTCGTAACCCGCGGGAGGTCAACACCGGGGAGCTGTTTTTT
. TRBJ2-1 . TRBV11-2 CGRLFSVYEQFF TGTGGCAGGCTCTTTTCTGTATATGAGCAGTTCTTC
. TRBJ2-1 . TRBV2 CASSVAPSYNEQFF TGTGCCAGCAGCGTAGCGCCTTCCTACAATGAGCAGTTCTTC
. TRBJ2-3 few TRBV6-6 CASSYSASAESTDTQYF TGTGCCAGCAGTTACTCAGCTAGCGCGGAGAGCACAGATACGCAGTATTTT
. TRBJ1-4 few TRBV4-1 CASSQAVGLAEKLFF TGCGCCAGCAGCCAAGCAGTAGGGTTGGCTGAAAAACTGTTTTTT
TRBD2 TRBJ2-5 few TRBV6-6 CASSYGSGRETQETQYF TGTGCCAGCAGTTACGGTTCGGGGCGGGAGACACAAGAGACCCAGTACTTC
TRBD1 TRBJ1-1 . TRBV6-5 CASSLQGGIFNTGAFF TGTGCCAGCAGTCTACAGGGGGGAATCTTCAACACTGGAGCTTTCTTT
TRBD2 TRBJ2-7 medium-sized TRBV11-2 CASSLRLGLAGGSYEQYF TGTGCCAGCAGCTTACGATTGGGACTAGCGGGAGGGTCCTACGAGCAGTACTTC
TRBD1 TRBJ1-4 . TRBV6-5 CASREDRTREKLFF TGTGCCAGCAGAGAGGACAGGACTCGGGAAAAACTGTTTTTT
TRBD2 TRBJ2-3 many TRBV11-2 CASSEGLAGRDTQYF TGTGCCAGCAGCGAGGGACTAGCGGGAAGAGATACGCAGTATTTT
. TRBJ2-3 . TRBV10-3 CAISFLSTDTQYF TGTGCCATCAGTTTCCTAAGCACAGATACGCAGTATTTT
. TRBJ1-2 . TRBV7-9 CASVNSCTGDYGYTF TGTGCCAGCGTTAATAGCTGCACAGGTGACTATGGCTACACCTTC
. TRBJ2-5 few TRBV5-5 CASSLWGNSETQYF TGTGCCAGCAGCTTATGGGGCAACTCAGAGACCCAGTACTTC
. TRBJ2-5 . TRBV30 CAWSAGVETQYF TGTGCCTGGAGTGCGGGTGTGGAGACCCAGTACTTC
. TRBJ2-3 many TRBV11-2 CASRLMGGSADTQYF TGTGCCAGCAGGTTAATGGGGGGAAGCGCAGATACGCAGTATTTT
. TRBJ2-5 . TRBV12-3/TRBV12-4 CASSARLGETQYF TGTGCCAGCAGTGCCCGACTGGGTGAGACCCAGTACTTC
. TRBJ2-7 . TRBV6-5 CASSPLGQYEQYF TGTGCCAGCAGCCCCTTAGGGCAATACGAGCAGTACTTC
. TRBJ2-3 few TRBV6-1 CASSDLTVDRYF TGTGCCAGCAGTGACCTTACCGTCGACCGGTATTTT
TRBD1 TRBJ2-7 . TRBV7-9 CASSPMGDRCYEQYF TGTGCCAGCAGCCCCATGGGGGACAGGTGTTACGAGCAGTACTTC
. TRBJ2-7 . TRBV11-2 CSSSPSENRNEQYF TGTTCCAGCAGTCCTAGCGAGAATAGGAACGAGCAGTACTTC
TRBD2 TRBJ2-3 once TRBV10-3 CAISGTSGSTSDTQYF TGTGCCATCAGTGGGACTAGCGGGAGTACCTCAGATACGCAGTATTTT
TRBD2 TRBJ2-7 . TRBV12-3/TRBV12-4 CASSLSAGGYEQYF TGTGCCAGCAGTTTATCAGCGGGGGGCTACGAGCAGTACTTC
TRBD2 TRBJ2-3 . TRBV29-1 CSSTSGGPTYTQYF TGCAGCTCCACCAGCGGGGGGCCAACATATACTCAGTATTTT
. TRBJ2-1 . TRBV5-4 CASSLGGAGTYNEQFF TGTGCCAGCAGCTTAGGGGGGGCTGGGACCTACAATGAGCAGTTCTTC
. TRBJ2-4 . TRBV14 CASCQELGNIQYF TGTGCCAGCTGCCAAGAGCTGGGAAACATTCAGTACTTC
. TRBJ2-3 many TRBV11-2 CASSPGADLLSTDTQYF TGTGCCAGCAGCCCTGGGGCAGACCTTTTAAGCACAGATACGCAGTATTTT
. TRBJ1-6 . TRBV30 CAWHLQGVYNSPLHF TGTGCCTGGCACCTACAGGGCGTCTATAATTCACCCCTCCACTTT
. TRBJ1-6 . TRBV6-6 CASRPPESPLHF TGTGCCAGCAGGCCCCCGGAATCACCCCTCCACTTT
TRBD1 TRBJ2-2 many TRBV11-3 CASSPGQGAAGELFF TGTGCCAGCAGCCCGGGACAGGGGGCTGCCGGGGAGCTGTTTTTT
TRBD2 TRBJ2-3 many TRBV29-1 CSVEVDSGTDTQYF TGCAGCGTTGAAGTGGATAGCGGGACAGATACGCAGTATTTT
. TRBJ1-3 few TRBV6-5 CASRRATGSGNTIYF TGTGCCAGCAGGAGGGCCACAGGCTCTGGAAACACCATATATTTT
. TRBJ1-1 once TRBV18 CASSPRISGDTEDFF TGTGCCAGCTCACCCAGAATATCAGGGGACACTGAAGATTTCTTT
TRBD2 TRBJ2-1 . TRBV12-3/TRBV12-4 CASSHSGGPLGEQFF TGTGCCAGCAGTCACAGCGGGGGGCCGCTGGGCGAGCAGTTCTTC
. TRBJ2-5 few TRBV13 CASSPTRGIQETQYF TGTGCCAGCAGCCCGACTCGCGGAATCCAAGAGACCCAGTACTTC
TRBD2 TRBJ2-5 . TRBV6-5 CASRLQRERPETQYF TGTGCCAGTAGACTCCAGCGGGAGCGGCCAGAGACCCAGTACTTC
. TRBJ1-1 few TRBV10-3 CAISGSGDTEAFF TGTGCCATCAGTGGGTCAGGAGACACTGAAGCTTTCTTT
TRBD2 TRBJ2-5 . TRBV29-1 CSVELASGGSRETQYF TGCAGCGTTGAGTTGGCTAGCGGGGGAAGTAGAGAGACCCAGTACTTC
. TRBJ2-3 . TRBV29-1 CSIEDSSFKRTQYF TGCAGCATTGAGGACTCCTCGTTCAAGCGAACGCAGTATTTT
. TRBJ2-1 . TRBV11-2 CASSLGGSSYNEQLF TGTGCCAGCAGCTTAGGGGGGAGCTCCTATAATGAGCAGCTCTTC
TRBD1 TRBJ2-6 . TRBV29-1 CSVEVRGRQGSGVNVLTF TGCAGCGTTGAAGTAAGGGGCAGACAGGGGTCGGGGGTCAACGTCCTGACTTTC
. TRBJ2-1 few TRBV6-6 CASSSLTGINEQFF TGTGCCAGCAGCTCCCTGACGGGGATCAATGAGCAGTTCTTC
. TRBJ2-7 . TRBV13 CASSSARGHEQYF TGTGCCAGCAGCTCAGCCAGGGGACACGAGCAGTACTTC
. TRBJ2-3 few TRBV12-3/TRBV12-4 CASRRESGITDTQYF TGTGCCAGCAGACGGGAGAGCGGCATCACAGATACGCAGTATTTT
. TRBJ2-5 . TRBV14 CASSQVFEGLDPLQETQYF TGTGCCAGCAGCCAAGTATTCGAGGGCCTCGATCCCCTTCAAGAGACCCAGTACTTC
. TRBJ2-5 . TRBV13 CASSSKGSLEGMETQYF TGTGCCAGCAGCAGCAAAGGGAGTCTAGAGGGAATGGAGACCCAGTACTTC
. TRBJ1-1 . TRBV12-3/TRBV12-4 CASSGRQGLGEAFF TGTGCCAGCAGCGGACGTCAGGGGTTGGGTGAAGCTTTCTTT
. TRBJ2-3 . TRBV6-6 CANSPQTSNVNTQYF TGTGCCAACAGTCCTCAAACCAGCAATGTTAATACGCAGTATTTT
. TRBJ2-5 . TRBV5-1 CASSAAHSSGRETQYF TGCGCCAGCAGCGCGGCCCACAGTTCCGGTCGCGAGACCCAGTACTTC
TRBD1 TRBJ2-1 few TRBV10-3 CTIRVGQGEGEQFF TGTACCATCAGAGTCGGACAGGGGGAAGGCGAGCAGTTCTTC
. TRBJ1-1 once TRBV7-9 CASSATGFGGSEAFF TGTGCCAGTAGCGCGACGGGCTTCGGGGGATCTGAAGCTTTCTTT
. TRBJ1-1 few TRBV14 CASSPLETVNTEAFF TGTGCCAGCAGCCCCCTGGAGACAGTTAACACTGAAGCTTTCTTT
TRBD1 TRBJ1-1 . TRBV6-1 CASNNRTGAPEALF TGTGCCAGCAACAATAGGACAGGGGCCCCTGAAGCTCTCTTT
. TRBJ1-3 . TRBV7-9 CASSLGRTAAGNTIYF TGTGCCAGCAGCTTAGGTCGGACGGCGGCCGGAAACACCATATATTTT
. TRBJ2-7 . TRBV30 CAWSPPGPTYEQYF TGTGCCTGGAGTCCCCCCGGTCCCACCTACGAGCAGTACTTC
TRBD2 TRBJ2-4 few TRBV28 CASSLGLAVLLAKNIQYF TGTGCCAGCAGCCTGGGACTAGCGGTCCTCCTAGCCAAAAACATTCAGTACTTC
TRBD2 TRBJ2-5 . TRBV24-1 CATSDPIAGGPETQYF TGTGCCACCAGTGACCCCATAGCGGGAGGGCCGGAGACCCAGTACTTC
TRBD2 TRBJ2-1 . TRBV11-2 CASSYGLAGVRLEDAF TGTGCCAGCAGCTACGGACTAGCGGGAGTTCGCCTGGAAGATGCCTTC